This passage covers 14 T cell receptor beta chains from one sample sequenced in a study of Graves' ophthalmopathy and Graves' hyperthyroidism. From RNA, the CDR3 regions of TCR beta chains were amplified and sequenced. The authors performed first-round RT-PCR with HTBI primers and then a second-round multiplex PCR. TCRdb passed the multiplex PCR reads through MiXCR, listing each CDR3 protein once. Here the sample spans about 160,000 distinct CDR3 sequences, roughly two fifths being singletons. Sequencing was carried out using peripheral blood. The receptors were gathered from a middle-aged woman with Graves' ophthalmopathy.

The chain combines TRBV6-2 or TRBV6-3 with TRBJ1-5; possibly TRBD1 for D (5 bases). The CDR3 is 18 residues long. V lost 2 bases, J lost 2 bases, and 19 bases lay in between. Germline values: CDR1 MNHEY, CDR2 SVGEGT. CDR3: CASSYVGRGVTGNQPQHF. For the CDR3, the DNA is TGTGCCAGCAGTTACGTCGGCCGGGGCGTGACAGGCAATCAGCCCCAGCATTTT.

Many counts were recorded for this clonotype. The CDR3 sequence is CASSLYRNTEAFF. Written as DNA, the CDR3 is TGTGCCAGCAGCTTATACAGGAACACTGAAGCTTTCTTT. V and J are TRBV11-1 and TRBJ1-1; no clear D. The CDR3 has 13 amino acids. From germline, CDR1 is SGHAT and CDR2 FQDESV (reference sequence). V was shortened by 2 bases and J by 1 base, with 5 bases between the two germline ends.

This clonotype came up many times. This rearrangement joins TRBV2 to TRBJ1-1, with D uncertain. Trimming shortened V by 4 bases and J by 1 base, and 13 bases separated the two germline ends. The CDR3 spans 15 residues. CDR1 is SNHLY, CDR2 FYNNEI, per germline. CDR3 sequence reads: CASSGLGSENTEAFF. CDR3 nucleotide sequence: TGTGCCAGCAGTGGTTTGGGGTCCGAGAACACTGAAGCTTTCTTT.

V usage is TRBV25-1 and J usage is TRBJ2-7, with 10 bases aligning to TRBD2. Germline CDR1 MGHDK, CDR2 SYGVNS. The CDR3 consists of 20 residues. After removal of 7 bases from V and 0 bases from J, the junction contained 21 bases not matched to a gene. CDR3 residues: CASKGKGIGATSGVSYEQYF. The CDR3 DNA reads TGTGCCAGCAAAGGCAAGGGAATCGGGGCAACTAGCGGGGTCTCCTACGAGCAGTACTTC.

This clonotype occurred a few times. The J gene is TRBJ2-7, the V gene TRBV27; 7 bases map to TRBD1. Germline CDR1 reads MNHEY; CDR2 reads SMNVEV (reference sequence). The J segment lost 5 bases and the V segment lost 5 bases, leaving 12 bases of the junction unmatched. The length of the CDR3 is 15 residues. The CDR3 sequence: CASSPTTGSVNEQYF. CDR3 DNA: TGTGCCAGCAGTCCTACGACAGGGAGCGTCAACGAGCAGTACTTC.

At least ten counts were recorded for this clonotype. The V call is TRBV9, the J call TRBJ2-2; D is unresolved. The germline gives CDR1 SGDLS, CDR2 YYNGEE. CDR3 length: 15 residues. V dropped 1 base and J dropped 4 bases, with 11 bases sitting between them. CDR3: CASSVRAEGTGELFF. The CDR3 DNA reads TGTGCCAGCAGCGTAAGGGCTGAAGGCACCGGGGAGCTGTTTTTT.

This chain connects TRBV6-5 to TRBJ2-7, with 10 nucleotides matching TRBD1. Germline-derived CDR1 and CDR2 are MNHEY and SVGAGI. The CDR3 sequence is 16 residues long. The J segment lost 3 bases and the V segment lost 0 bases, leaving 5 bases of the junction unmatched. CDR3 in amino acids: CASSYSRQGANYEQYF. The DNA of the CDR3 is TGTGCCAGCAGTTACTCCAGACAGGGGGCAAACTACGAGCAGTACTTC.

This clonotype has at least ten counts. The rearrangement uses TRBV28 and TRBJ2-5; possibly TRBD1 for D (6 bases). Germline V CDR1 and CDR2: MDHEN, SYDVKM. Between the trimmed V and J ends, which lost 6 bases and 5 bases, there was a span of 10 bases. CDR3 length: 12 residues. CDR3 in DNA: TGTGCCAGCAGCAGGGGTTGGGAGACCCAGTACTTC. This codes for CASSRGWETQYF.

In this sample, this clonotype turned up once. DNA for the CDR3: TGTGCCAGCAGCTGGGACAGGGGGCAAGGGCGCACTGAAGCTTTCTTT. Its translation is CASSWDRGQGRTEAFF. This chain uses TRBV6-2 or TRBV6-3 with TRBJ1-1, with TRBD1 identical over 12 bases. Losses at the gene ends were 6 bases for V and 4 bases for J; bases not matched to a gene: 9. The CDR3 has 16 amino acids. Per germline, CDR1 MNHEY and CDR2 SVGEGT.

In this sample, this clonotype turned up a few times. The chain combines TRBV12-3 or TRBV12-4 with TRBJ2-2; 7 nucleotides match TRBD2. The CDR3 totals 14 residues. V shed 6 bases and J 7 bases; nucleotides not matched to a gene: 8. This CDR3 reads CASRTGLVIGELFF. For the CDR3, the DNA is TGTGCCAGCAGGACCGGACTAGTCATCGGGGAGCTGTTTTTT.

The rearrangement joins TRBV7-2 to TRBJ1-5, with D perhaps TRBD1 (6 bases). The CDR3 loop spans 14 amino acids. Germline loops: CDR1 SGHTA, CDR2 FQGNSA. V lost 7 bases to trimming and J lost 4 bases, with 14 bases between them. Here the CDR3 reads CASTPGTSNQPQHF. The CDR3 bases are TGTGCCAGCACCCCCGGGACATCGAATCAGCCCCAGCATTTT.

As to this clonotype: Its ends do not fully match the called genes, so a read error is possible. The chain is built from TRBV28 and TRBJ1-6; D might be TRBD1 (5 bases). This CDR3 region has 13 residues. The germline V gene has CDR1 MDHEN and CDR2 SYDVKM. The CDR3 bases are TGTGCCAGCAGTTTAACAGGAGGGTCACCCCCCTACTTT. It is translated as CASSLTGGSPPYF.

This clonotype was detected ten times or more. V gene TRBV6-5 combines with J gene TRBJ1-1, with a weak D call TRBD1 (5 bases). Trimming shortened V by 4 bases and J by 1 base, and 10 bases separated the two germline ends. The CDR3 contains 14 residues. Germline V CDR1 and CDR2: MNHEY, SVGAGI. The CDR3 nucleotides read TGTGCCAGCAGTTTGGACACCCCGAACACTGAAGCTTTCTTT. This gives the protein CASSLDTPNTEAFF.

This clonotype was detected a few times. The CDR3 nucleotides read TGTGCTAGTGGTACGGGGGAATACGGAGAGGAGACCCAGTACTTC. It yields the protein CASGTGEYGEETQYF. The chain links TRBV12-5 to TRBJ2-5; perhaps TRBD2 as D (6 bases). V was trimmed by 5 bases and J by 5 bases, leaving 18 bases between them. The CDR3 is made up of 15 amino acids. Germline V CDR1 and CDR2: LGHNT, FRNRAP.